These 24 T cell receptor beta chains originate from one sample sequenced in a study of T cells after yellow fever vaccination. TCRdb re-derived calls from the 5' RACE reads in MiXCR, one entry per CDR3 protein. There are about 69,000 distinct CDR3 sequences in the sample; under 6.5% occur only once, and roughly 2.2% lies in the top ten. The specimen comprised CD4+ T cells sorted from PBMCs, sampled roughly 15 days after the first yellow fever vaccination. Receptors were obtained from a man between 18 and 29 years old who received the YFV17D yellow fever vaccine.

This clonotype was seen ten or more times. The chain couples TRBV5-1 to TRBJ2-7; weak D call: TRBD1 (5 bases). Trimming cost V 0 bases and J 3 bases, with 13 bases left between them. The CDR3 is 15 amino acids. CDR1 is SGHRS, CDR2 YFSETQ, per germline. CDR3 region: CASSLEAGNSYEQYF. The CDR3 nucleotides are TGCGCCAGCAGCTTGGAGGCAGGGAATAGCTACGAGCAGTACTTC. The complete variable domain, with remaining parts taken from reference TRBV5-1 and TRBJ2-7, reads KAGVTQTPRYLIKTRGQQVTLSCSPISGHRSVSWYQQTPGQGLQFLFEYFSETQRNKGNFPGRFSGRQFSNSRSEMNVSTLELGDSALYLCASSLEAGNSYEQYFGPGTRLTVT.

This clonotype was seen ten or more times. This rearrangement joins TRBV18 to TRBJ2-1; 7 bases fit TRBD1. Per the germline V gene, CDR1 is KGHSH and CDR2 is LQKENI. The V gene end was trimmed by 3 bases and the J gene end by 4 bases; junction bases not matched to a gene: 15. The length of the CDR3 is 18 residues. CDR3 sequence: CASSPRDSSVGFYNEQFF. DNA for the CDR3: TGTGCCAGCTCACCCCGGGACAGTAGCGTAGGATTTTACAATGAGCAGTTCTTC. Looking up the rest from reference TRBV18 and TRBJ2-1 gives the full variable domain: NAGVMQNPRHLVRRRGQEARLRCSPMKGHSHVYWYRQLPEEGLKFMVYLQKENIIDESGMPKERFSAEFPKEGPSILRIQQVVRGDSAAYFCASSPRDSSVGFYNEQFFGPGTRLTVL.

Many counts were recorded for this clonotype. The chain uses TRBV20-1 and TRBJ1-5; TRBD1 matches 8 bases. CDR1 DFQATT and CDR2 SNEGSKA come from the germline V gene (reference sequence). CDR3 length equals 13 residues. Germline trimming cut 3 bases from V and 7 bases from J; bases unmatched to any gene: 5. The CDR3 nucleotides are TGCAGTGCTAGCCGGACAGGGCAACAGCCCCAGCATTTT. Protein product: CSASRTGQQPQHF.

This clonotype showed up many times. The chain links TRBV20-1 to TRBJ2-3, with 10 bases matching TRBD2. This CDR3 is built from 15 residues. After removal of 1 base from V and 4 bases from J, the junction contained 5 bases not matched to a gene. Germline V CDR1 and CDR2: DFQATT, SNEGSKA (reference sequence). The CDR3 is CSARGSGGTADTQYF. DNA for the CDR3: TGCAGTGCTAGAGGTAGCGGGGGGACCGCAGATACGCAGTATTTT.

This clonotype was detected many times. The chain couples TRBV12-3 or TRBV12-4 to TRBJ2-2; 9 positions agree with TRBD1. The V and J ends lost 5 bases and 7 bases, in that order; junction bases with no gene match: 8. The CDR3 contains 15 residues. The DNA of the CDR3 is TGTGCCAGCAGTGTCCCGGGACAGGGACTCGGGGAGCTGTTTTTT. Translation: CASSVPGQGLGELFF.

As regards this clonotype: This may be a read error: a much more frequent sequence differs by one nucleotide. This chain connects TRBV29-1 to TRBJ1-5, with a weak D call TRBD1 (5 bases). CDR3 length equals 14 residues. Trimming shortened V by 7 bases and J by 2 bases, and 15 bases separated the two germline ends. Germline V gene sequence: CDR1 SQVTM, CDR2 ANQGSEA. The CDR3 loop is CSAGGDRGNQPQHF. CDR3 coding DNA: TGCAGCGCCGGGGGGGATAGAGGCAATCAGCCCCAGCATTTT.

This clonotype was recorded at least ten times. The chain combines TRBV7-6 with TRBJ2-3, with 12 bases matching TRBD2. The V gene end was trimmed by 4 bases and the J gene end by 5 bases; junction bases not matched to a gene: 4. CDR1 SGHVS and CDR2 FNYEAQ come from the germline V gene. This CDR3 spans 15 amino acids. The CDR3 DNA is TGTGCCAGCAGCTCCCTAGCGGGGGGGCTAGATACGCAGTATTTT. It is translated as CASSSLAGGLDTQYF.

Ten or more counts support this clonotype. In nucleotides, the CDR3 is TGTGCCTGGGCTGCCCAGGGGGTTTATTCTACCTTC. Its translation: CAWAAQGVYSTF. This chain connects TRBV30 to TRBJ1-2, with 7 nucleotides matching TRBD1. The trim removed 5 bases at V and 14 bases at J, leaving 14 bases unmatched. CDR1 is GTSNPN and CDR2 is SVGIG in the germline V gene (reference sequence). This CDR3 has 12 residues.

Ten or more counts support this clonotype. This rearrangement joins TRBV5-5 to TRBJ1-5; D is unclear. Trimming removed 0 bases at V and 7 bases at J, with 17 bases between. CDR1 and CDR2 from the germline V gene are SGHKS and YYEKEE (reference sequence). CDR3 length equals 16 residues. CDR3 coding DNA: TGTGCCAGCAGCTTGGAGTCGGGTTCGGGTCGGCAGCCCCAGCATTTT. The encoded protein is CASSLESGSGRQPQHF.

This clonotype was seen a few times. The rearrangement links TRBV6-1 to TRBJ2-7; 8 bases align to TRBD1. Germline CDR1 and CDR2: MNHNS and SASEGT. The CDR3 runs to 15 residues. V lost 5 bases, J lost 1 base, and 7 bases stayed unmatched. This CDR3 reads CASSQGAPASYEQYV. Written as DNA, the CDR3 is TGTGCCAGCAGTCAGGGGGCCCCCGCATCCTACGAGCAGTACGTC.

This clonotype was observed at least ten times. V usage is TRBV24-1 and J usage is TRBJ2-1, with D perhaps being TRBD1 or TRBD2 (5 bases each). The V gene lost 3 bases and the J gene lost 5 bases, with 10 bases spanning the gap. The V gene's germline CDR1 is KGHDR and CDR2 SFDVKD. This CDR3 is 14 amino acids long. The CDR3 reads CATSDPGPNNEQFF. The CDR3 region has the DNA TGTGCCACCAGTGATCCGGGACCCAACAATGAGCAGTTCTTC.

This clonotype was observed at least ten times. For the CDR3, the DNA is TGTGCCAGCAGTTTATGGGGCAGGGGCTACGAGCAGTACGTC. It is translated as CASSLWGRGYEQYV. The chain couples TRBV28 to TRBJ2-7; TRBD1 might be the D (6 bases). The germline V gene encodes CDR1 MDHEN and CDR2 SYDVKM. The CDR3 is made up of 14 amino acids. Trimming removed 0 bases from V and 3 bases from J, with 9 bases in between.

A remark on this clonotype: The junction does not match germline at one end; this may be a read error. CDR3 amino acids: CATSLASSGGADTQYF. DNA of the CDR3: TGCGCCACCAGCTTGGCCTCTAGCGGGGGGGCAGATACGCAGTATTTT. The V gene is TRBV5-1, the J gene TRBJ2-3, with 12 bases that match TRBD2. The CDR3 has 16 amino acids. The germline gives CDR1 SGHRS, CDR2 YFSETQ.

At least ten counts were recorded for this clonotype. V and J are TRBV5-1 and TRBJ2-1; 10 positions match TRBD2. V shed 6 bases, J shed 8 bases, and the junction held 11 bases outside the gene matches. The CDR3 is 15 residues long. CDR1 SGHRS and CDR2 YFSETQ come from the germline V gene. CDR3: CASTLSSGGADEQFF. CDR3 DNA: TGCGCCAGCACCCTCTCCAGCGGGGGGGCGGATGAGCAGTTCTTC. The whole variable domain, filled in from reference TRBV5-1 and TRBJ2-1, reads KAGVTQTPRYLIKTRGQQVTLSCSPISGHRSVSWYQQTPGQGLQFLFEYFSETQRNKGNFPGRFSGRQFSNSRSEMNVSTLELGDSALYLCASTLSSGGADEQFFGPGTRLTVL.

This clonotype showed up many times. V is TRBV2 and J is TRBJ2-2; D uncertain. CDR3 length equals 14 residues. Germline V gives CDR1 SNHLY, CDR2 FYNNEI. Trimming removed 6 bases from V and 0 bases from J, with 8 bases in between. The CDR3 bases are TGTGCCAGCAGCAACAGAGCGAACACCGGGGAGCTGTTTTTT. Translation: CASSNRANTGELFF.

This clonotype has a handful of counts. This chain links TRBV6-5 with TRBJ2-3, with D possibly matching TRBD1 (6 bases). Trimming took 2 bases from V and 1 from J, leaving 13 bases between them. This CDR3 is 16 amino acids long. Germline-derived CDR1 and CDR2 are MNHEY and SVGAGI. CDR3 loop: CASSYRGRQGTDTQYF. The CDR3 nucleotides are TGTGCCAGCAGTTACCGAGGGCGACAGGGCACAGATACGCAGTATTTT.

The rearrangement links TRBV28 to TRBJ2-3; 11 bases agree with TRBD1. Germline trimming cut 5 bases from V and 6 bases from J; bases unmatched to any gene: 10. The CDR3 is 16 residues long. The germline V gene encodes CDR1 MDHEN and CDR2 SYDVKM. CDR3 DNA: TGTGCCAGCAGTCCGTGGACAGGGGGCGCGAAGGATACGCAGTATTTT. It is translated as CASSPWTGGAKDTQYF.

This clonotype was observed at least ten times. The chain couples TRBV20-1 to TRBJ1-1; 9 bases align to TRBD1. The CDR3 runs 12 residues. Germline CDR1 reads DFQATT; CDR2 reads SNEGSKA (reference sequence). V was pared by 6 bases and J by 5 bases, with 4 bases of the junction left unmatched. This chain's CDR3 is CSARQGGTEAFF. The CDR3 DNA follows: TGCAGTGCACGACAGGGGGGAACTGAAGCTTTCTTT.

This clonotype was detected ten times or more. The gene calls are TRBV12-3 or TRBV12-4 and TRBJ1-2; 9 positions agree with TRBD1. The CDR3 spans 14 residues. Trimming took 5 bases from V and 2 from J; bases not matched to a gene: 3. CDR3 nucleotides: TGTGCCAGCAGTCCAGGACAGGGGAACTATGGCTACACCTTC. It is translated as CASSPGQGNYGYTF.

This clonotype was counted ten times or more. The chain couples TRBV7-6 to TRBJ1-1; D is perhaps TRBD1 (6 bases). This CDR3 has 15 amino acids. The V end lost 0 bases, the J end lost 6 bases, and 14 bases lay between the germline ends. CDR1 is SGHVS, CDR2 FNYEAQ, per germline. CDR3 amino acids: CASSLAQGKLAEAFF. The DNA of the CDR3 is TGTGCCAGCAGCTTAGCTCAGGGGAAGCTCGCTGAAGCTTTCTTT.

This clonotype was recorded many times. The chain is built from TRBV12-3 or TRBV12-4 and TRBJ1-1, with D maybe TRBD1 (6 bases). V was pared by 5 bases and J by 10 bases, with 14 bases between. This CDR3 has 12 residues. The CDR3 loop reads CASSITGLAAFF. The CDR3, as DNA: TGTGCCAGCAGTATCACAGGGCTGGCAGCTTTCTTT.

This clonotype was counted at least ten times. The chain carries TRBV12-3 or TRBV12-4 and TRBJ2-7; D uncertain. The CDR3 covers 14 residues. Trimming took 6 bases from V and 2 from J, leaving 14 bases between them. CDR3 nucleotide sequence: TGTGCCAGCAGCCCTCGCCGGACCACCTACGAGCAGTACTTC. Its protein is CASSPRRTTYEQYF.

This clonotype was found many times. The chain recombines TRBV5-6 with TRBJ2-2, with unresolved D. V was shortened by 1 base and J by 1 base, with 8 bases between the two germline ends. This CDR3 spans 15 amino acids. The germline gives CDR1 SGHDT, CDR2 YYEEEE. For the CDR3, the DNA is TGTGCCAGCAGCTTGAAGCTCCTGAACACCGGGGAGCTGTTTTTT. This translates into CASSLKLLNTGELFF.

This clonotype was counted a few times. V gene TRBV19 combines with J gene TRBJ1-1; D not certain. Trimming cost V 3 bases and J 3 bases, with 11 bases left between them. CDR3 length equals 14 residues. Looked up from germline, CDR1 is LNHDA and CDR2 is SQIVND (reference sequence). CDR3 DNA: TGTGCCAGTAGTATCTTAGGTGGGGACACTGAAGCTTTCTTT. This encodes CASSILGGDTEAFF.